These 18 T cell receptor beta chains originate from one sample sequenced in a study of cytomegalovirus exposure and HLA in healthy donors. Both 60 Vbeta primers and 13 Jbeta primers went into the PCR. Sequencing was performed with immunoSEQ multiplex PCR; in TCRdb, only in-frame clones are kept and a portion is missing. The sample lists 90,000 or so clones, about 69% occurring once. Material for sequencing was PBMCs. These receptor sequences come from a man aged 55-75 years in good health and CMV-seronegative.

This CDR3 reads CASSPKTVSYEQYF. The CDR3 DNA sequence: TGTGCCAGCAGTCCTAAGACAGTTTCCTACGAGCAGTACTTC. V and J are TRBV2 and TRBJ2-5; perhaps TRBD1 as D (5 bases). The J call may be incorrect, as the DNA end agrees better with TRBJ2-7. The CDR3 consists of 14 residues. The germline V gene has CDR1 SNHLY and CDR2 FYNNEI.

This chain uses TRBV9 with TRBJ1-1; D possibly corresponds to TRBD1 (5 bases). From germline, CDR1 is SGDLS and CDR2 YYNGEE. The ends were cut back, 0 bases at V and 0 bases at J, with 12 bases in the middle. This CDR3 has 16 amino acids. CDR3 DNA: TGTGCCAGCAGCGTAGGGGCGGGACTCATGAACACTGAAGCTTTCTTT. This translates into CASSVGAGLMNTEAFF.

The CDR3 DNA sequence: TGTGCCAGCAGACCTCCGACAGGGGGCTACGAGCAGTACTTC. Translated: CASRPPTGGYEQYF. This rearrangement joins TRBV6-5 to TRBJ2-7, with 9 bases lining up with TRBD1. The CDR3 extends over 14 amino acids. Losses at the gene ends were 6 bases for V and 3 bases for J; bases not matched to a gene: 6. Germline V gene lookup returns CDR1 MNHEY and CDR2 SVGAGI.

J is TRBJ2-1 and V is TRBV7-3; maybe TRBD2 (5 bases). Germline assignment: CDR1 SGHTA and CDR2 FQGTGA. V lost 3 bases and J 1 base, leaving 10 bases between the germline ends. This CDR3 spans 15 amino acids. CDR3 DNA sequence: TGTGCCAGCAGCTTCTTCGGGGTTTCCTACAATGAGCAGTTCTTC. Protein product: CASSFFGVSYNEQFF.

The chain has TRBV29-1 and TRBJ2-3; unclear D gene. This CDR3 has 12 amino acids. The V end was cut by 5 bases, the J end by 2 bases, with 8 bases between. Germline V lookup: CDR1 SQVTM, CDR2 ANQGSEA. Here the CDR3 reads CSVLPNTDTQYF. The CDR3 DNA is TGCAGCGTTCTACCCAACACAGATACGCAGTATTTT.

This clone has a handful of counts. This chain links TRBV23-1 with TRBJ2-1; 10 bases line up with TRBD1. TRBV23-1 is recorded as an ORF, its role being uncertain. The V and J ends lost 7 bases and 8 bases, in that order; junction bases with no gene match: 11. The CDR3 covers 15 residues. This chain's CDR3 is CASMPGTGEVDEQFF. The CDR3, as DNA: TGCGCCAGCATGCCCGGGACAGGGGAGGTGGATGAGCAGTTCTTC.

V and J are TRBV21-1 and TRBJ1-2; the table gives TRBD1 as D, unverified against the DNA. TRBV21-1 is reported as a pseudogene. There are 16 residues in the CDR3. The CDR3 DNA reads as TGTGCCAGCAGCAAACGGGTGAGGACAGGGGGCCAGGGCTACACCTTC. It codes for CASSKRVRTGGQGYTF.

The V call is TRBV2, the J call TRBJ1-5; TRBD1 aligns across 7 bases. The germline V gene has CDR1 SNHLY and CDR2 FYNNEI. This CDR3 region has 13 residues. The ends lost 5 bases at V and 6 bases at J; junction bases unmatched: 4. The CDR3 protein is CASSSGGFQPQHF. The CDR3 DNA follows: TGTGCCAGCAGTTCAGGGGGTTTTCAGCCCCAGCATTTT.

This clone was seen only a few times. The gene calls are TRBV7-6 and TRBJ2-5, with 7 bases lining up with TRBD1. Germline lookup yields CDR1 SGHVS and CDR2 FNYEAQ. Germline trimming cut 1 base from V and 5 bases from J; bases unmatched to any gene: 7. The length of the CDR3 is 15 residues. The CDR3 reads CASSLVVMTGETQYF. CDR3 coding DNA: TGTGCCAGCAGCTTAGTGGTTATGACAGGGGAGACCCAGTACTTC.

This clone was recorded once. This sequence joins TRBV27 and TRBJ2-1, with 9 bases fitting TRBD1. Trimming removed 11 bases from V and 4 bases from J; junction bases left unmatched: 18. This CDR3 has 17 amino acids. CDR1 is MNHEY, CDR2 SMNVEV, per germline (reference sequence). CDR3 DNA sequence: TGTGCCTCAGGTAGACAGGGGGTCGTTTTTCGATACAATGAGCAGTTCTTC. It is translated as CASGRQGVVFRYNEQFF.

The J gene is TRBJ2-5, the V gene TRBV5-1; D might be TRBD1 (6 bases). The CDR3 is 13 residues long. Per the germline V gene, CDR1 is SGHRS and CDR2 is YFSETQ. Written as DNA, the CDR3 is TGCGTATGCCGTCTAGCCAGGGGTAAGACCCAGTACTTC. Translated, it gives CVCRLARGKTQYF.

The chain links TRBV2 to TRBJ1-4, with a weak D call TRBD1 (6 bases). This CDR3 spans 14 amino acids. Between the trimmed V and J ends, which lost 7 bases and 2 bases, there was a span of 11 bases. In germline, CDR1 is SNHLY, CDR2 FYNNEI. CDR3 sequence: CASNRAATNEKLFF. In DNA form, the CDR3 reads TGTGCCAGCAACAGGGCAGCCACTAATGAAAAACTGTTTTTT.

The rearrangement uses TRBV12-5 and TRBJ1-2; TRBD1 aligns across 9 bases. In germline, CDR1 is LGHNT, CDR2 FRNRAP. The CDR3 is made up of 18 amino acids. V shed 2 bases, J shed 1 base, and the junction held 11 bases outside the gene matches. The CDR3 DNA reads TGTGCTAGTGGTTTGCCCCACGACCCGGGACAGGGTAACTATGGCTACACCTTC. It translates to CASGLPHDPGQGNYGYTF.

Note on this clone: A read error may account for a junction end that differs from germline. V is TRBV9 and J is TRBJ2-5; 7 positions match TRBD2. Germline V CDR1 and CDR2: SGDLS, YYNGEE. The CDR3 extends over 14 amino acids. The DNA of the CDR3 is TGTGCCAGCACCCCCCGGGACTACCAAGAGGCCCAGTACTTC. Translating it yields CASTPRDYQEAQYF.

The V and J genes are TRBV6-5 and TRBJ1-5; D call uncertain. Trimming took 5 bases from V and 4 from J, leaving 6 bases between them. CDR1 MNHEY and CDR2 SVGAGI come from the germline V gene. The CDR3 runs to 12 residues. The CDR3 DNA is TGTGCCAGCAGTGGGGAGAATCAGCCCCAGCATTTT. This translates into CASSGENQPQHF.

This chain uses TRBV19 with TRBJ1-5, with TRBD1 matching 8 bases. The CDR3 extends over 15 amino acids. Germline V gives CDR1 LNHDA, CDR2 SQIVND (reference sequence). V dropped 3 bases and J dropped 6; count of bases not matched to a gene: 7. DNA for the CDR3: TGTGCCAGTAGTATTGGCAACAGGGGGGTTCAGCCCCAGCATTTT. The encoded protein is CASSIGNRGVQPQHF. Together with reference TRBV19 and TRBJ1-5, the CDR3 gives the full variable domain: DGGITQSPKYLFRKEGQNVTLSCEQNLNHDAMYWYRQDPGQGLRLIYYSQIVNDFQKGDIAEGYSVSREKKESFPLTVTSAQKNPTAFYLCASSIGNRGVQPQHFGDGTRLSIL.

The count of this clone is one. This CDR3 is CASSSGLLYEQYF. The CDR3 DNA reads as TGTGCCAGTAGTTCGGGACTACTCTACGAGCAGTACTTC. The chain uses TRBV19 and TRBJ2-7; 7 bases are shared with TRBD2. CDR1 and CDR2 from the germline V gene are LNHDA and SQIVND (reference sequence). The J segment lost 3 bases and the V segment lost 5 bases, leaving 4 bases of the junction unmatched. CDR3 length: 13 residues.

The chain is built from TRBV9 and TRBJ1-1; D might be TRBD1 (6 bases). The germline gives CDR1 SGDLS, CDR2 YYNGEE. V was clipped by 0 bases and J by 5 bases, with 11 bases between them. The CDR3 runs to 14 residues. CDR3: CASSVGGGRTEAFF. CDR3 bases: TGTGCCAGCAGCGTAGGGGGGGGGCGGACTGAAGCTTTCTTT.